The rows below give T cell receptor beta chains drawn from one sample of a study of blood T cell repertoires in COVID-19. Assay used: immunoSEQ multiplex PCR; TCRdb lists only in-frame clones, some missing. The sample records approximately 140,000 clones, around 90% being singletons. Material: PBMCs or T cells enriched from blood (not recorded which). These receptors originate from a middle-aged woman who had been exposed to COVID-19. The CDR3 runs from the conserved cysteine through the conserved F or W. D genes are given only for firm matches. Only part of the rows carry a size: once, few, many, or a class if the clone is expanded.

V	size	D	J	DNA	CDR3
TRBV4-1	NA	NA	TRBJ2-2	TGCGCCAGCAGCCAAGGACATACGAACACCGGGGAGCTGTTTTTT	CASSQGHTNTGELFF
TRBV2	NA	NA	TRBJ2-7	TGTGCCAGCAGTGAAGGGGACTACAGGGTTCACGAGCAGTACTTC	CASSEGDYRVHEQYF
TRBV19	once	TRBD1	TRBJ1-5	TGTGCCAGCAATCAGGGGGATCAGCCCCAGCATTTT	CASNQGDQPQHF
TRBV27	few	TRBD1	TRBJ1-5	TGTGCCAGCAGTTTCCATGGGACAGATAGCAATCAGCCCCAGCATTTT	CASSFHGTDSNQPQHF
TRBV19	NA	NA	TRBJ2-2	TGTGCCTCCCAGGTGACGGGGGACACCGGGGAGCTGTTTTTT	CASQVTGDTGELFF
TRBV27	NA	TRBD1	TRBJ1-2	TGTGCCAGCAGGCAACGCTCAACAGGGGTTTATGGCTACACCTTC	CASRQRSTGVYGYTF
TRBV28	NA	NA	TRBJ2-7	TGTGCCAGCACTGGCAGCTCCTACGAGCAGTACTTC	CASTGSSYEQYF
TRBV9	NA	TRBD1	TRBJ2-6	TGTGCCAGCAGCACCCCGGGACAGGGAGGTTCTGGGGCCAACGTCCTGACTTTC	CASSTPGQGGSGANVLTF
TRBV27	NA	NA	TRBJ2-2	TGTGCCAGCAGTTTGGAGGCGTCCGGGGAGCTGTTTTTT	CASSLEASGELFF
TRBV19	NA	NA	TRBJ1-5	TGTGCCAGTAGTCCGTTGCAGGGTGGTTTTGGAAGCAATCAGCCCCAGCATTTT	CASSPLQGGFGSNQPQHF
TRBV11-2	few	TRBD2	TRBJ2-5	TGTGCCAGCAGCTTACTCTCCGGGCTAGCGGAAGAGACCCAGTACTTC	CASSLLSGLAEETQYF
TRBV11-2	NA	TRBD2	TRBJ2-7	TGTGCCAGCAGGCGTCCCGGACTAGCGGGGGTTCGGGCCGAGCAGTACTTC	CASRRPGLAGVRAEQYF
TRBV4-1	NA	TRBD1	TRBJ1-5	TGCGCCAGCAGCCCGGACAGGGGAAATCAGCCCCAGCATTTT	CASSPDRGNQPQHF
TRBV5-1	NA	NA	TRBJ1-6	TGCGCCAGCAGCTTGGATGGGGCGCGCTCACCCCTCCACTTT	CASSLDGARSPLHF
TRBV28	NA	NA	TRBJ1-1	TGTGCCAGCTCAACTAGGGGGTTTGGAACTGAAGCTTTCTTT	CASSTRGFGTEAFF
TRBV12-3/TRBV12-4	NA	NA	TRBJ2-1	TGTGCCAGCAGTTTACGGCCAGGGGAAGGGCAGTTCTTC	CASSLRPGEGQFF
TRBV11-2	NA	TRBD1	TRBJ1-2	TGTGCCAGCAGCTTATCCGCCGGACAGGGGTTCGATGGCTACACCTTC	CASSLSAGQGFDGYTF